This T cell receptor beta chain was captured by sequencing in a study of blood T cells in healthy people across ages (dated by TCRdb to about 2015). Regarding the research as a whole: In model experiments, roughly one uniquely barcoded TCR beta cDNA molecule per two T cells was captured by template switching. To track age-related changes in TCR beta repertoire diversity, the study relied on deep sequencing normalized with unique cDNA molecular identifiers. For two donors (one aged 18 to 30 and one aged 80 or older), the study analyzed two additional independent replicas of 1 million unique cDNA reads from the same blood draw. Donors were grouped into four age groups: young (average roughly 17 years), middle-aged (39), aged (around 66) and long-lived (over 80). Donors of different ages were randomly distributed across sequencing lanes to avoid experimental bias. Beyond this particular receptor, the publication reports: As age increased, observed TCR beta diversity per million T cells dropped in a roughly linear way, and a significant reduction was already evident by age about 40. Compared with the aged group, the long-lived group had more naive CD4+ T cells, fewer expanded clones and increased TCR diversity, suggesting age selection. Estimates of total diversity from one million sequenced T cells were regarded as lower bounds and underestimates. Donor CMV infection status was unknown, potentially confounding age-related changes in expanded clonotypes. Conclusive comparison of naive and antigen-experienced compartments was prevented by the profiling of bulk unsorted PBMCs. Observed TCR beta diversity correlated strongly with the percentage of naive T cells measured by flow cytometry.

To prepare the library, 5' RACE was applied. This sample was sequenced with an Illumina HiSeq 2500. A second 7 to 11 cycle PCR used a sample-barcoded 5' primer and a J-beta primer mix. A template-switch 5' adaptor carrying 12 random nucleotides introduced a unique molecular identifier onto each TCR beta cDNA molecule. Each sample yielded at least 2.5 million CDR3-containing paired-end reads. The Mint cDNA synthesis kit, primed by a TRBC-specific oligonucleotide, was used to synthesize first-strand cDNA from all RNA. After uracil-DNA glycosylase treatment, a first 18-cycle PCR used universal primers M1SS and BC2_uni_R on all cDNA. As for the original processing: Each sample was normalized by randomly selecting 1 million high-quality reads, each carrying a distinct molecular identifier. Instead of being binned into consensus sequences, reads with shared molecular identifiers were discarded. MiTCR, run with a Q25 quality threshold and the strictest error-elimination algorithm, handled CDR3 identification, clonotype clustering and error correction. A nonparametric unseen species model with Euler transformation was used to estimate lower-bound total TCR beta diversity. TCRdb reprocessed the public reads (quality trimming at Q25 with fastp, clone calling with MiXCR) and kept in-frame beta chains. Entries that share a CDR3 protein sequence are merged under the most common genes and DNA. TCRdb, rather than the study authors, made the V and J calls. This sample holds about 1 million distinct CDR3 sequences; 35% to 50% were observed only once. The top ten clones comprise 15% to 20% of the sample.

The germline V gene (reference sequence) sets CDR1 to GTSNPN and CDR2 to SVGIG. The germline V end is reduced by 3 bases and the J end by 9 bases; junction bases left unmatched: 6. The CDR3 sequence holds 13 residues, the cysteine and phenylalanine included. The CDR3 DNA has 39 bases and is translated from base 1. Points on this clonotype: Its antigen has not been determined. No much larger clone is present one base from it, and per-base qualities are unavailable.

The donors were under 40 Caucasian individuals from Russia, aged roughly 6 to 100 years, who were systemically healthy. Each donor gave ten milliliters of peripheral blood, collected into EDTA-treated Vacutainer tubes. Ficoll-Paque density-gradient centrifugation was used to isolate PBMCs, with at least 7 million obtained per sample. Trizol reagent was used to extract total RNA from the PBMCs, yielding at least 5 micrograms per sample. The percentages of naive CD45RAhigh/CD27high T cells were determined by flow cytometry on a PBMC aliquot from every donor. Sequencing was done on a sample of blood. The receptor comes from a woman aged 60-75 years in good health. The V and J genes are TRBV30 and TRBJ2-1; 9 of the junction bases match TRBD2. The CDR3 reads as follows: CAWRGLASGEQFF. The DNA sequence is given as TGTGCCTGGAGGGGACTAGCCTCGGGTGAGCAGTTCTTC. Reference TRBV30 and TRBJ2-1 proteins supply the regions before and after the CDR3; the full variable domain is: SQTIHQWPATLVQPVGSPLSLECTVEGTSNPNLYWYRQAAGRGLQLLFYSVGIGQISSEVPQNLSASRPQDRQFILSSKKLLLSDSGFYLCAWRGLASGEQFFGPGTRLTVL.